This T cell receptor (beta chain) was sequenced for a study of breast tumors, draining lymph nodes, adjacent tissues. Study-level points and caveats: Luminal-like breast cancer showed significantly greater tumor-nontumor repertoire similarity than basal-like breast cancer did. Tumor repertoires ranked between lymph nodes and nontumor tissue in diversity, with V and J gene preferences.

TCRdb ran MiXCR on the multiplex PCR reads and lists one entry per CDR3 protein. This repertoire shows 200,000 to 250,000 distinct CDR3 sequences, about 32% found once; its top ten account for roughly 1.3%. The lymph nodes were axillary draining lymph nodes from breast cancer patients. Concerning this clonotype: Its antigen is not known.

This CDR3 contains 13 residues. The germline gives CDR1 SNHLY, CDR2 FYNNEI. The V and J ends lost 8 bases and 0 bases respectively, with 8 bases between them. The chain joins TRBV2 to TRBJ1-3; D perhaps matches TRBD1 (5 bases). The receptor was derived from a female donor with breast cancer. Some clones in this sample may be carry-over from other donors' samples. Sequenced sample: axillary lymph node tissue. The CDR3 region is CASAGTSGNTIYF. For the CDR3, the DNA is TGTGCCAGCGCAGGGACCTCTGGAAACACCATATATTTT.